This T cell receptor (beta chain) was documented in a study of vaccination and CD4 T cells after COVID-19. As concerns this clonotype: Its antigen is undetermined.

Cultured CD4+ T cell DNA was sequenced using the Oncomine TCR Beta short-read assay. One entry per CDR3 protein results from TCRdb running MiXCR on the PCR reads. The repertoire holds more than 10,000 distinct CDR3 sequences, with 35% to 40% as singletons. The treatment was: roughly ten-day PBMC culture with coronavirus spike peptide pools or control peptides (ViraFEST assay). ViraFEST used peptide pools to expand antigen-specific T cells before TCR sequencing. This TCR derives from a human donor with COVID-19. Sample: cultured CD4+ T cells from blood.

In DNA form, the CDR3 reads TGCAGTGCTGGGACAGGGGTTTTCGAATCGGGGACTGAAGCTTTCTTT. Protein: CSAGTGVFESGTEAFF. This chain joins TRBV20-1 and TRBJ1-1; 10 nucleotides agree with TRBD1. With 5 bases clipped from V and 5 bases from J, the junction kept 14 bases outside the gene matches. The germline V gene encodes CDR1 DFQATT and CDR2 SNEGSKA (reference sequence). CDR3 size: 16 residues.